The 28 T cell receptor beta chains presented below share a single source sample, sequenced in a study of cytomegalovirus exposure and HLA in healthy donors. Primers included in the PCR were 60 Vbeta and 13 Jbeta primers. TCRdb's table, derived via immunoSEQ multiplex PCR, lists solely in-frame clones and lacks some. The sample comprises about 160,000 clones, roughly four fifths of which are singletons, and about 2.3% rests with the top ten. The specimen was PBMCs. These receptors were taken from a female donor in good health and CMV-seronegative.

To note about this clone: An end of the junction does not agree with germline; a read error may underlie this. V gene TRBV4-3 combines with J gene TRBJ2-1; 11 bases line up with TRBD2. The CDR3 has 13 residues. Germline V gene data show CDR1 as LGHNA and CDR2 as YSLEER. CDR3 sequence: CASTRAGLAVLVF. The CDR3 coding sequence is TGCGCCAGCACCAGAGCGGGACTAGCGGTCTTGGTCTTC.

The V and J genes are TRBV7-9 and TRBJ2-7; 11 bases fit TRBD1. Germline-derived CDR1 and CDR2 are SEHNR and FQNEAQ (reference sequence). With 5 bases clipped from V and 2 bases from J, the junction kept 2 bases outside the gene matches. The CDR3 consists of 14 residues. The CDR3 spells CASSRDRGAYEQYF. The DNA of the CDR3 is TGTGCCAGCAGCCGGGACAGGGGGGCCTACGAGCAGTACTTC.

This clone was found once. V is TRBV6-1 and J is TRBJ2-3; D perhaps matches TRBD1 (6 bases). The V end lost 2 bases, the J end lost 4 bases, and 19 bases lay between the germline ends. The germline CDR1 and CDR2 sequences are MNHNS and SASEGT. The CDR3 runs 17 residues. CDR3 loop: CASSEFKGVTLADTQYF. In DNA form, the CDR3 reads TGTGCCAGCAGTGAATTTAAGGGGGTCACCTTAGCAGATACGCAGTATTTT.

The CDR3 loop is CASSVGLAGRNEQFF. The CDR3 nucleotides read TGTGCCAGCAGCGTAGGACTAGCGGGAAGAAATGAGCAGTTCTTC. This chain links TRBV9 with TRBJ2-1; TRBD2 aligns across 11 bases. The CDR3 contains 15 residues. V was pared by 0 bases and J by 7 bases, with 3 bases of the junction left unmatched. Germline V gene sequence: CDR1 SGDLS, CDR2 YYNGEE.

The V gene is TRBV10-1, the J gene TRBJ2-1; D is perhaps TRBD2 (6 bases). Germline lookup yields CDR1 WNHNN and CDR2 SYGVQD (reference sequence). The V gene lost 7 bases and the J gene lost 9 bases, with 16 bases spanning the gap. This CDR3 has 13 amino acids. DNA of the CDR3: TGCGCCAGCATCGGGACTCTTGGGGGTGAGCAGTTCTTC. Its protein is CASIGTLGGEQFF.

The chain has TRBV11-3 and TRBJ2-7; 13 bases are a match to TRBD2. CDR3 length: 15 residues. J lost 3 bases, V lost 3 bases, and 2 bases had no gene match. From germline, CDR1 is SGHNT and CDR2 YENEEA. Here the CDR3 reads CASSLGTSGVYEQYF. The CDR3 region has the DNA TGTGCCAGCAGCTTGGGGACTAGCGGGGTCTACGAGCAGTACTTC.

The rearrangement uses TRBV7-2 and TRBJ2-2; TRBD2 agrees at 7 bases. V lost 3 bases, J lost 2 bases, and 6 bases stayed unmatched. This CDR3 spans 16 amino acids. Germline V gene lookup returns CDR1 SGHTA and CDR2 FQGNSA. The CDR3 here is CASSLLGRINTGELFF. DNA of the CDR3: TGTGCCAGCAGCTTGCTCGGGAGGATAAACACCGGGGAGCTGTTTTTT.

The chain links TRBV6-1 to TRBJ2-3, with 9 bases aligning to TRBD1. This CDR3 contains 16 residues. Germline values: CDR1 MNHNS, CDR2 SASEGT. V shed 3 bases, J shed 6 bases, and the junction held 10 bases outside the gene matches. CDR3 protein: CASSDLAGTGTDTQYF. The CDR3 nucleotides read TGTGCCAGCAGTGACCTCGCCGGGACAGGGACTGATACGCAGTATTTT.

V and J are TRBV2 and TRBJ2-1; TRBD2 agrees at 9 bases. CDR1 and CDR2 (germline): SNHLY, FYNNEI. This CDR3 has 15 amino acids. V lost 8 bases and J lost 4; bases outside the gene matches: 9. The CDR3 region has the DNA TGTGCCAGCGATACAGATGCGGGAGGGTACAATGAGCAGTTCTTC. Translation: CASDTDAGGYNEQFF. The full variable domain, completed using reference TRBV2 and TRBJ2-1, is EPEVTQTPSHQVTQMGQEVILRCVPISNHLYFYWYRQILGQKVEFLVSFYNNEISEKSEIFDDQFSVERPDGSNFTLKIRSTKLEDSAMYFCASDTDAGGYNEQFFGPGTRLTVL.

V is TRBV9 and J is TRBJ1-4; 7 bases agree with TRBD1. CDR3 size: 15 residues. Losses at the gene ends were 1 base for V and 5 bases for J; bases not matched to a gene: 5. Germline-derived CDR1 and CDR2 are SGDLS and YYNGEE. CDR3 sequence: CASSVSGTENEKLFF. DNA for the CDR3: TGTGCCAGCAGCGTATCCGGGACAGAGAATGAAAAACTGTTTTTT.

The chain combines TRBV7-2 with TRBJ2-5; weak D call: TRBD2 (7 bases). The germline V gene has CDR1 SGHTA and CDR2 FQGNSA. V lost 4 bases and J lost 5, with 14 bases in between. There are 14 residues in the CDR3. In nucleotides, the CDR3 is TGTGCCAGCAGCTCGGGGGGCACGAAGGAGACCCAGTACTTC. Amino acid sequence: CASSSGGTKETQYF. The variable domain in full, with the rest retrieved from reference TRBV7-2 and TRBJ2-5, is GAGVSQSPSNKVTEKGKDVELRCDPISGHTALYWYRQSLGQGLEFLIYFQGNSAPDKSGLPSDRFSAERTGGSVSTLTIQRTQQEDSAVYLCASSSGGTKETQYFGPGTRLLVL.

CDR3 DNA: TGCAGCGTGGGGACGACAGGGATAAGCACTGAAGCTTTCTTT. This encodes CSVGTTGISTEAFF. The chain employs TRBV29-1 and TRBJ1-1, with TRBD1 identical over 7 bases. The CDR3 is 14 amino acids. The V gene end was trimmed by 6 bases and the J gene end by 4 bases; junction bases not matched to a gene: 11. Germline-derived CDR1 and CDR2 are SQVTM and ANQGSEA.

This clone was detected a few times. The chain recombines TRBV18 with TRBJ1-6; D is possibly TRBD1 (5 bases). Germline V gives CDR1 KGHSH, CDR2 LQKENI. Trimming took 6 bases from V and 7 from J, leaving 19 bases between them. There are 16 residues in the CDR3. CDR3 sequence reads: CASSPNTGRANSPLHF. CDR3 DNA: TGTGCCAGCTCTCCTAATACAGGTCGGGCGAATTCACCCCTCCACTTT. Together with reference TRBV18 and TRBJ1-6, the CDR3 gives the full variable domain: NAGVMQNPRHLVRRRGQEARLRCSPMKGHSHVYWYRQLPEEGLKFMVYLQKENIIDESGMPKERFSAEFPKEGPSILRIQQVVRGDSAAYFCASSPNTGRANSPLHFGNGTRLTVT.

The rearrangement uses TRBV12-5 and TRBJ1-2; 9 bases are shared with TRBD1. Germline V gene lookup returns CDR1 LGHNT and CDR2 FRNRAP. The CDR3 runs 16 residues. Losses at the gene ends were 1 base for V and 10 bases for J; bases not matched to a gene: 13. The CDR3 DNA sequence: TGTGCTAGTGGTTTGGCACTTACCGGGACAGGGTTCGACTACACCTTC. Translation: CASGLALTGTGFDYTF.

V is TRBV4-3 and J is TRBJ1-1; D unresolved. The germline CDR1 and CDR2 sequences are LGHNA and YSLEER. CDR3 size: 15 residues. V lost 3 bases to trimming and J lost 1 base, with 12 bases between them. The CDR3 spells CASSQYRVGNTEAFF. CDR3 in DNA: TGCGCCAGCAGCCAGTACCGGGTCGGGAACACTGAAGCTTTCTTT.

The chain recombines TRBV6-1 with TRBJ2-1; 8 bases align to TRBD2. In germline, CDR1 is MNHNS, CDR2 SASEGT. CDR3 length: 14 residues. V lost 7 bases to trimming and J lost 2 bases; unmatched junction nucleotides: 4. The DNA of the CDR3 is TGTGCCAGCATTGCGGGGGGACCCTACAATGAGCAGTTCTTC. Protein sequence: CASIAGGPYNEQFF.

This clone was detected a few times. The chain employs TRBV23-1 and TRBJ2-3; D is undetermined. TRBV23-1 is treated as an ORF (open reading frame) with a function not yet certain. With 8 bases removed from V and 7 bases from J, the gap between germline ends came to 4 bases. The CDR3 consists of 9 residues. The CDR3 DNA reads TGCGCCAGCCTTAATACGCAGTATTTT. This translates into CASLNTQYF.

The chain uses TRBV6-9 and TRBJ2-2; D call uncertain. V lost 11 bases, J lost 1 base, and 29 bases lay in between. Germline CDR1 and CDR2: MNHGY and SVAAGI. The CDR3 totals 19 residues. The CDR3 region is CAHPPPSRWRRGNTGELFF. The CDR3 bases are TGTGCCCACCCACCCCCCTCCCGGTGGCGGAGAGGGAACACCGGGGAGCTGTTTTTT.

The chain recombines TRBV19 with TRBJ1-4; a possible D gene is TRBD1 (6 bases). Between the trimmed V and J ends, which lost 3 bases and 5 bases, there was a span of 19 bases. There are 17 residues in the CDR3. Germline CDR1 is LNHDA and CDR2 is SQIVND (reference sequence). CDR3 in DNA: TGTGCCAGTAGTATGGGCAGGGGAAATGATCCGAATGAAAAACTGTTTTTT. This translates into CASSMGRGNDPNEKLFF.

The gene calls are TRBV4-3 and TRBJ1-2; a weak D match, TRBD1 (5 bases). Looked up from germline, CDR1 is LGHNA and CDR2 is YSLEER. The CDR3 extends over 15 amino acids. V lost 3 bases and J lost 2, with 13 bases in between. For the CDR3, the DNA is TGCGCCAGCAGCCACTCGGTAGGGGAAAACTATGGCTACACCTTC. The encoded protein is CASSHSVGENYGYTF.

The V gene is TRBV5-1, the J gene TRBJ2-7; no clear D. V was trimmed by 0 bases and J by 3 bases, leaving 13 bases between them. CDR1 and CDR2 (germline): SGHRS, YFSETQ. The length of the CDR3 is 15 residues. The CDR3 bases are TGCGCCAGCAGCTTGGGGCAGAGTGAGCGCTACGAGCAGTACTTC. This translates into CASSLGQSERYEQYF.

The chain employs TRBV30 and TRBJ1-5; D unresolved. The V gene's germline CDR1 is GTSNPN and CDR2 SVGIG (reference sequence). Deletions cut 3 bases from V and 7 bases from J, with 10 bases between. The CDR3 length is 12 residues. This chain's CDR3 is CAWRRSGQPQHF. The CDR3 DNA follows: TGTGCCTGGAGAAGAAGCGGCCAGCCCCAGCATTTT.

CDR3 amino acids: CASSIGGGNEQFF. CDR3 sequence (DNA): TGTGCCAGTAGTATAGGAGGGGGCAATGAGCAGTTCTTC. The V gene is TRBV19, the J gene TRBJ2-1; D is perhaps TRBD1 (6 bases). CDR3 length equals 13 residues. Trimming took 1 base from V and 6 from J, leaving 7 bases between them. Germline V gene sequence: CDR1 LNHDA, CDR2 SQIVND (reference sequence).

With respect to this clone: At one of its ends the junction is not consistent with the germline gene, which may arise from a read error. The chain joins TRBV7-9 to TRBJ1-1; a possible D gene is TRBD1 (6 bases). In germline, CDR1 is SEHNR, CDR2 FQNEAQ (reference sequence). The CDR3 has 13 residues. The CDR3 DNA reads TGTGCCAGCAGCTTAGGAGGGGACACTCAAGCTTTCTTT. It specifies CASSLGGDTQAFF.

J is TRBJ2-7 and V is TRBV2; the match to TRBD1 covers 8 bases. The CDR3 sequence is 15 residues long. Losses at the gene ends were 6 bases for V and 4 bases for J; bases not matched to a gene: 11. Germline CDR1 is SNHLY and CDR2 is FYNNEI. CDR3 coding DNA: TGTGCCAGCAGCGGCGCCGGGACAGGTAGATACGAGCAGTACTTC. This gives the protein CASSGAGTGRYEQYF.

CDR3: CASRVEGTGDVAFF. The CDR3 nucleotides read TGTGCCAGCAGGGTGGAGGGGACAGGGGATGTTGCTTTCTTT. This chain joins TRBV7-9 and TRBJ1-1; 10 nucleotides match TRBD1. Losses at the gene ends were 6 bases for V and 11 bases for J; bases not matched to a gene: 12. The CDR3 extends over 14 amino acids. Looked up from germline, CDR1 is SEHNR and CDR2 is FQNEAQ (reference sequence).

The genes are TRBV4-2 and TRBJ2-3, with a possible D match to TRBD2 (6 bases). In germline, CDR1 is LGHNA, CDR2 YNFKEQ. V dropped 4 bases and J dropped 8 bases, with 19 bases sitting between them. This CDR3 spans 15 amino acids. The CDR3 loop reads CASSPKDSGSSTQYF. CDR3 DNA sequence: TGTGCCAGCAGCCCCAAGGATAGCGGATCTTCTACGCAGTATTTT.

V and J are TRBV19 and TRBJ1-5; 7 nucleotides align to TRBD1. V gave up 9 bases and J gave up 2 bases; unmatched junction bases: 7. Germline-derived CDR1 and CDR2 are LNHDA and SQIVND (reference sequence). CDR3 length: 14 residues. CDR3 nucleotide sequence: TGTGCCAGCAGGGGGGAGAGCGGCAATCAGCCCCAGCATTTT. As protein: CASRGESGNQPQHF.